One sample yielded the 30 T cell receptor beta chains listed below, sequenced in a study of cytomegalovirus exposure and HLA in healthy donors. The PCR ran on 60 Vbeta and 13 Jbeta primers. Only in-frame clones appear in the TCRdb table, and some are missing; sequencing was by immunoSEQ multiplex PCR. The table shows around 280,000 clones, with around nine tenths occurring only once. The specimen sequenced was PBMCs. These receptor sequences come from a woman between 18 and 30 years old in good health and CMV-seronegative.

This chain links TRBV9 with TRBJ1-6, with 9 bases lining up with TRBD1. Losses at the gene ends were 6 bases for V and 12 bases for J; bases not matched to a gene: 19. The germline CDR1 and CDR2 sequences are SGDLS and YYNGEE. The CDR3 totals 17 residues. The CDR3 region is CASIPSTGTGKEGPLHF. The CDR3 coding sequence is TGTGCCAGCATCCCCTCTACAGGGACAGGGAAGGAGGGACCCCTCCACTTT.

The V call is TRBV6-1, the J call TRBJ1-1; D gene ambiguous. V shed 1 base and J shed 10 bases, with 13 bases lying between them. CDR1 is MNHNS, CDR2 SASEGT, per germline. The CDR3 has 13 residues. The CDR3 here is CASSEDIGEVAFF. CDR3 nucleotides: TGTGCCAGCAGTGAAGATATCGGGGAAGTAGCTTTCTTT.

The chain links TRBV18 to TRBJ1-2; 8 bases agree with TRBD1. The germline CDR1 and CDR2 sequences are KGHSH and LQKENI. The CDR3 contains 13 residues. Losses at the gene ends were 3 bases for V and 6 bases for J; bases not matched to a gene: 3. CDR3 in DNA: TGTGCCAGCTCACCGTCGACAGGGGATGGCTACACCTTC. Translation: CASSPSTGDGYTF. The full variable domain, rest sourced from reference TRBV18 and TRBJ1-2, is NAGVMQNPRHLVRRRGQEARLRCSPMKGHSHVYWYRQLPEEGLKFMVYLQKENIIDESGMPKERFSAEFPKEGPSILRIQQVVRGDSAAYFCASSPSTGDGYTFGSGTRLTVV.

This chain connects TRBV27 to TRBJ1-6; 7 bases match TRBD1. CDR3 size: 15 residues. Unmatched junction bases numbered 3, after V lost 6 bases and J lost 1 base. Germline V gives CDR1 MNHEY, CDR2 SMNVEV (reference sequence). The CDR3 DNA follows: TGTGCCAGCAGAAGGGGGCCTTCCTATAATTCACCCCTCCACTTT. Its translation is CASRRGPSYNSPLHF.

The V gene is TRBV27, the J gene TRBJ1-5, with 9 bases aligning to TRBD1. V trimming: 3 bases; J trimming: 2 bases; junction bases outside the gene matches: 2. Germline V gene sequence: CDR1 MNHEY, CDR2 SMNVEV (reference sequence). This CDR3 region has 15 residues. In DNA, the CDR3 is TGTGCCAGCAGTTTGACAGGGGGAGGCAATCAGCCCCAGCATTTT. Translated, it gives CASSLTGGGNQPQHF.

CDR3 nucleotides: TGTGCCAGCAGCCAAGAGCGGGGGGCCTACAATGAGCAGTTCTTC. Its protein is CASSQERGAYNEQFF. The rearrangement links TRBV14 to TRBJ2-1, with TRBD2 matching over 8 bases. Germline V CDR1 and CDR2: SGHDN, FVKESK. V lost 0 bases to trimming and J lost 2 bases; unmatched junction nucleotides: 0. This CDR3 is 15 amino acids long.

This clone was picked up a small number of times. V is TRBV5-4 and J is TRBJ2-3; a weak D match, TRBD2 (6 bases). The V and J ends lost 0 bases and 4 bases respectively, with 12 bases between them. The CDR3 spans 15 residues. Germline CDR1 and CDR2: SGHNT and YYREEE (reference sequence). CDR3 nucleotides: TGTGCCAGCAGCTTGGAAGGACTACCCGCAGATACGCAGTATTTT. Translating gives CASSLEGLPADTQYF.

This sequence joins TRBV30 and TRBJ1-2, with D tentatively TRBD1 (5 bases). The CDR3 totals 14 residues. The V gene's germline CDR1 is GTSNPN and CDR2 SVGIG (reference sequence). V lost 2 bases and J lost 2, with 12 bases in between. The DNA of the CDR3 is TGTGCCTGGAGTCCGGGGGGATTAAACTATGGCTACACCTTC. Its protein product is CAWSPGGLNYGYTF.

The chain employs TRBV5-1 and TRBJ2-7, with D possibly matching TRBD2 (6 bases). CDR3 length: 15 residues. Trimming took off 4 bases at V and 4 bases at J, with 18 bases between the two ends. Germline V gene data show CDR1 as SGHRS and CDR2 as YFSETQ. This CDR3 reads CASSPDGGVWYEQYF. CDR3 bases: TGCGCCAGCAGCCCAGATGGCGGGGTTTGGTACGAGCAGTACTTC.

The rearrangement links TRBV2 to TRBJ2-1; 15 bases line up with TRBD2. Germline trimming cut 9 bases from V and 5 bases from J; bases unmatched to any gene: 8. This CDR3 spans 16 amino acids. Germline CDR1 reads SNHLY; CDR2 reads FYNNEI. CDR3 sequence: CARGTSGGLGNNEQFF. CDR3 DNA: TGTGCCAGGGGGACTAGCGGGGGGCTAGGGAACAATGAGCAGTTCTTC. Variable domain in full (rest from reference TRBV2 and TRBJ2-1): EPEVTQTPSHQVTQMGQEVILRCVPISNHLYFYWYRQILGQKVEFLVSFYNNEISEKSEIFDDQFSVERPDGSNFTLKIRSTKLEDSAMYFCARGTSGGLGNNEQFFGPGTRLTVL.

This chain joins TRBV4-2 and TRBJ2-5; TRBD2 agrees at 7 bases. The trim removed 0 bases at V and 0 bases at J, leaving 4 bases unmatched. Per the germline V gene, CDR1 is LGHNA and CDR2 is YNFKEQ. This CDR3 region has 16 residues. CDR3 DNA: TGTGCCAGCAGCCAAGAGAGCCTAGCGGACCAAGAGACCCAGTACTTC. This gives the protein CASSQESLADQETQYF.

This clone has a single count. The rearrangement links TRBV10-3 to TRBJ2-2, with 7 bases fitting TRBD1. Trimming cost V 11 bases and J 2 bases; bases outside gene matches: 5. Germline V CDR1 and CDR2: ENHRY, SYGVKD. The CDR3 length is 13 residues. In DNA form, the CDR3 reads TGTGCCGGGGGACAGATTAACACCGGGGAGCTGTTTTTT. Translation gives CAGGQINTGELFF.

The rearrangement joins TRBV6-9 to TRBJ2-1; D is uncertain. Germline CDR1 MNHGY, CDR2 SVAAGI. Trimming took off 4 bases at V and 0 bases at J, with 4 bases between the two ends. The CDR3 is made up of 13 amino acids. CDR3 in DNA: TGTGCCAGCAGTTTTAACTCCTACAATGAGCAGTTCTTC. Protein sequence: CASSFNSYNEQFF.

The chain combines TRBV14 with TRBJ1-4; D not resolved. Per the germline V gene, CDR1 is SGHDN and CDR2 is FVKESK. The CDR3 has 15 residues. V was shortened by 2 bases and J by 0 bases, with 7 bases between the two germline ends. The CDR3 spells CASSQRVPTNEKLFF. In nucleotides, the CDR3 is TGTGCCAGCAGCCAAAGAGTCCCAACTAATGAAAAACTGTTTTTT. The whole variable domain, filled in from reference TRBV14 and TRBJ1-4, reads EAGVTQFPSHSVIEKGQTVTLRCDPISGHDNLYWYRRVMGKEIKFLLHFVKESKQDESGMPNNRFLAERTGGTYSTLKVQPAELEDSGVYFCASSQRVPTNEKLFFGSGTQLSVL.

The chain combines TRBV27 with TRBJ1-2; a possible D gene is TRBD1 (6 bases). The CDR3 runs 13 residues. CDR1 and CDR2 from the germline V gene are MNHEY and SMNVEV (reference sequence). The ends were cut back, 7 bases at V and 8 bases at J, with 17 bases in the middle. CDR3 amino acids: CASKGDPLGGYTF. The CDR3 bases are TGTGCCAGCAAGGGGGACCCTCTGGGGGGCTACACCTTC.

The rearrangement links TRBV7-6 to TRBJ2-7; tentatively, D is TRBD1 (6 bases). The germline V and J ends were trimmed by 5 bases and 6 bases, with 20 bases remaining between them. The CDR3 is made up of 15 amino acids. The germline gives CDR1 SGHVS, CDR2 FNYEAQ. CDR3 in DNA: TGTGCCAGCAGCCCAGTACTTCAGGGGCGGACCGAGCAGTACTTC. Encoded protein: CASSPVLQGRTEQYF.

The chain's CDR3 is CASSLETSRETQYF. The CDR3, as DNA: TGCGCCAGCAGCTTGGAAACCTCGAGAGAGACCCAGTACTTC. V gene TRBV5-1 combines with J gene TRBJ2-5; no clear D gene. Germline CDR1 and CDR2: SGHRS and YFSETQ. Trimming took 0 bases from V and 4 from J, leaving 10 bases between them. The CDR3 length is 14 residues.

This sequence joins TRBV7-2 and TRBJ2-5, with D perhaps matching TRBD2 (6 bases). Per germline, CDR1 SGHTA and CDR2 FQGNSA. CDR3 length: 13 amino acids. The V end was cut by 2 bases, the J end by 5 bases, with 9 bases between. Here the CDR3 reads CASSLTGVETQYF. CDR3 sequence (DNA): TGTGCCAGCAGCTTAACGGGGGTGGAGACCCAGTACTTC.

This chain links TRBV30 with TRBJ2-3; TRBD2 aligns across 9 bases. With 3 bases clipped from V and 4 bases from J, the junction kept 11 bases outside the gene matches. The CDR3 extends over 16 amino acids. The germline CDR1 and CDR2 sequences are GTSNPN and SVGIG (reference sequence). CDR3 nucleotide sequence: TGTGCCTGGAGCGCGGGGGGGCCGGGTTTCCCAGATACGCAGTATTTT. Its protein product is CAWSAGGPGFPDTQYF.

The V gene is TRBV2, the J gene TRBJ2-5, with a weak D call TRBD1 (5 bases). This CDR3 has 13 residues. CDR1 is SNHLY and CDR2 is FYNNEI in the germline V gene. The V and J ends lost 7 bases and 3 bases respectively, with 12 bases between them. The CDR3 coding sequence is TGTGCCAGCAAAGGCAGGGCCGAAGAGACCCAGTACTTC. As protein: CASKGRAEETQYF.

The rearrangement links TRBV6-5 to TRBJ2-7; TRBD1 is a possible D gene (5 bases). V lost 6 bases and J 0 bases, leaving 18 bases between the germline ends. The CDR3 sequence is 16 residues long. Germline V gene lookup returns CDR1 MNHEY and CDR2 SVGAGI. The CDR3 nucleotides read TGTGCCAGCAGGTACCTACAGGTAGGGAACTCCTACGAGCAGTACTTC. This codes for CASRYLQVGNSYEQYF.

The J gene is TRBJ1-1, the V gene TRBV5-1, with 8 bases aligning to TRBD1. J was trimmed by 5 bases and V by 2 bases; bases with no gene match: 8. The germline V gene encodes CDR1 SGHRS and CDR2 YFSETQ. This CDR3 is built from 15 residues. The CDR3 DNA sequence: TGCGCCAGCAGCTTACAGACAGGGGTGTTTACTGAAGCTTTCTTT. It encodes CASSLQTGVFTEAFF.

The chain links TRBV7-3 to TRBJ2-3; 8 bases map to TRBD2. Unmatched junction bases numbered 16, after V lost 5 bases and J lost 6 bases. The CDR3 contains 17 residues. Germline lookup yields CDR1 SGHTA and CDR2 FQGTGA. The CDR3 DNA reads TGTGCCAGCAGCAAAGGGTGGCGGGGGGCTGATAGGGATACGCAGTATTTT. Its translation is CASSKGWRGADRDTQYF.

The gene calls are TRBV5-4 and TRBJ1-1; D possibly corresponds to TRBD1 (5 bases). Trimming left V 2 bases short and J 1 base short, with 6 bases between. This CDR3 has 13 residues. Germline-derived CDR1 and CDR2 are SGHNT and YYREEE (reference sequence). CDR3 bases: TGTGCCAGCAGCTTCGACAGGAACACTGAAGCTTTCTTT. This gives the protein CASSFDRNTEAFF.

The V and J genes are TRBV19 and TRBJ1-4; no clear D. The CDR3 has 16 residues. Germline V CDR1 and CDR2: LNHDA, SQIVND (reference sequence). Deletions cut 6 bases from V and 8 bases from J, with 22 bases between. The DNA of the CDR3 is TGTGCCAGTAGAAACCCCGGAGCATCCTATTACGAAAAACTGTTTTTT. It is translated as CASRNPGASYYEKLFF.

This sequence joins TRBV4-1 and TRBJ2-5, with D hard to call. Trimming removed 1 base from V and 1 base from J, with 10 bases in between. CDR3 length: 15 amino acids. The germline V gene has CDR1 MGHRA and CDR2 YSYEKL. Written as DNA, the CDR3 is TGCGCCAGCAGCCAAGGGGCTAATCCCCAAGAGACCCAGTACTTC. Translation: CASSQGANPQETQYF.

J is TRBJ1-1 and V is TRBV4-2; D is ambiguous. The germline CDR1 and CDR2 sequences are LGHNA and YNFKEQ. CDR3 length equals 16 residues. Trimming shortened V by 0 bases and J by 2 bases, and 13 bases separated the two germline ends. The DNA for the CDR3 is TGTGCCAGCAGCCAAGATTTGGCAGGCTTAAACACTGAAGCTTTCTTT. It codes for CASSQDLAGLNTEAFF.

The J gene is TRBJ1-5, the V gene TRBV9; the match to TRBD1 covers 7 bases. V lost 0 bases, J lost 1 base, and 1 base stayed unmatched. The length of the CDR3 is 15 residues. Per germline, CDR1 SGDLS and CDR2 YYNGEE. CDR3 sequence reads: CASSVGQGSNQPQHF. The CDR3, as DNA: TGTGCCAGCAGCGTAGGACAGGGAAGCAATCAGCCCCAGCATTTT.

V is TRBV6-1 and J is TRBJ1-6, with a weak D call TRBD1 (5 bases). The CDR3 consists of 18 residues. Trimming removed 4 bases at V and 9 bases at J, with 25 bases between. In germline, CDR1 is MNHNS, CDR2 SASEGT. The CDR3 sequence: CASSAGTRGKGKSSPLHF. The CDR3 coding sequence is TGTGCCAGCAGTGCCGGGACTAGAGGAAAAGGTAAAAGTTCACCCCTCCACTTT.

J is TRBJ1-2 and V is TRBV5-5; 7 bases map to TRBD1. With 3 bases clipped from V and 2 bases from J, the junction kept 16 bases outside the gene matches. This CDR3 contains 18 residues. Germline loops: CDR1 SGHKS, CDR2 YYEKEE (reference sequence). The CDR3 sequence: CASSSLTISGTENYGYTF. DNA of the CDR3: TGTGCCAGCAGCTCCCTGACGATTTCCGGGACAGAGAACTATGGCTACACCTTC.